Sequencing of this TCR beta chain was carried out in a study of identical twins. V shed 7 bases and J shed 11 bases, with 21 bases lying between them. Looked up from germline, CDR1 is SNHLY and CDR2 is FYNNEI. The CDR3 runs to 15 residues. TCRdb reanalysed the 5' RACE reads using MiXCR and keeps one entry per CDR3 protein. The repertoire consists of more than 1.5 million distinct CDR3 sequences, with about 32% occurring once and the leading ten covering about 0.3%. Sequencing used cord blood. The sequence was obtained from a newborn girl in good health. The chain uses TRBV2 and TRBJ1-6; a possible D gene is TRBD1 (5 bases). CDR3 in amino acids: CASKNPGPKGPPLHF. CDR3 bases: TGTGCCAGCAAAAACCCAGGCCCTAAGGGACCACCCCTCCACTTT.